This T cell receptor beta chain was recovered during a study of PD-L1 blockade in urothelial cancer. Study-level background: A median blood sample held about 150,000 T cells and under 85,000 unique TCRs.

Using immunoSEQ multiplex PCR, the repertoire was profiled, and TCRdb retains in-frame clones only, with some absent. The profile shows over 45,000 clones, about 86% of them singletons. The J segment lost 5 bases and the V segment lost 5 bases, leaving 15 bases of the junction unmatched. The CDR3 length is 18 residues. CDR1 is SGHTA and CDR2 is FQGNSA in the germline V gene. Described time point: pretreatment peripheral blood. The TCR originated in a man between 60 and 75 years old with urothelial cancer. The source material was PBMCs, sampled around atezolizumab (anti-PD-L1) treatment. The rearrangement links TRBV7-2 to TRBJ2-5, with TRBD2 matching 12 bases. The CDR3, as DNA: TGTGCCAGCAGCCAAAGAGGAGCTAGCGGGGGGGCCTGGGAGACCCAGTACTTC. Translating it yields CASSQRGASGGAWETQYF.